This record covers a single TCR beta chain. This sample is part of a study of blood T cell repertoires in COVID-19. Whole-study context: The study drew acute and convalescent COVID-19 samples from the United States, Italy and Spain. In each case, the material was cDNA or gDNA derived from T cells, B-cell-depleted T cells, or PBMCs.

The CDR3 has 16 amino acids. V shed 2 bases, J shed 0 bases, and the junction held 6 bases outside the gene matches. Germline V gene sequence: CDR1 SGHNT, CDR2 YYREEE (reference sequence). This table comes from immunoSEQ multiplex PCR, and its TCRdb copy is limited to in-frame clones, with some not included. The repertoire has some 180,000 clones, roughly 85% of them found once; the top ten carry 15% to 20%. The source is a woman aged 70-85 years in a cohort exposed to, infected with or recovered from COVID-19 (not recorded which). The sequenced material came from PBMCs or T cells enriched from blood (not recorded which). The rearrangement joins TRBV5-4 to TRBJ2-3, with 7 bases identical to TRBD2. In DNA form, the CDR3 reads TGTGCCAGCAGCTTACCTTTTAGCGGGAGCACAGATACGCAGTATTTT. Its protein is CASSLPFSGSTDTQYF.